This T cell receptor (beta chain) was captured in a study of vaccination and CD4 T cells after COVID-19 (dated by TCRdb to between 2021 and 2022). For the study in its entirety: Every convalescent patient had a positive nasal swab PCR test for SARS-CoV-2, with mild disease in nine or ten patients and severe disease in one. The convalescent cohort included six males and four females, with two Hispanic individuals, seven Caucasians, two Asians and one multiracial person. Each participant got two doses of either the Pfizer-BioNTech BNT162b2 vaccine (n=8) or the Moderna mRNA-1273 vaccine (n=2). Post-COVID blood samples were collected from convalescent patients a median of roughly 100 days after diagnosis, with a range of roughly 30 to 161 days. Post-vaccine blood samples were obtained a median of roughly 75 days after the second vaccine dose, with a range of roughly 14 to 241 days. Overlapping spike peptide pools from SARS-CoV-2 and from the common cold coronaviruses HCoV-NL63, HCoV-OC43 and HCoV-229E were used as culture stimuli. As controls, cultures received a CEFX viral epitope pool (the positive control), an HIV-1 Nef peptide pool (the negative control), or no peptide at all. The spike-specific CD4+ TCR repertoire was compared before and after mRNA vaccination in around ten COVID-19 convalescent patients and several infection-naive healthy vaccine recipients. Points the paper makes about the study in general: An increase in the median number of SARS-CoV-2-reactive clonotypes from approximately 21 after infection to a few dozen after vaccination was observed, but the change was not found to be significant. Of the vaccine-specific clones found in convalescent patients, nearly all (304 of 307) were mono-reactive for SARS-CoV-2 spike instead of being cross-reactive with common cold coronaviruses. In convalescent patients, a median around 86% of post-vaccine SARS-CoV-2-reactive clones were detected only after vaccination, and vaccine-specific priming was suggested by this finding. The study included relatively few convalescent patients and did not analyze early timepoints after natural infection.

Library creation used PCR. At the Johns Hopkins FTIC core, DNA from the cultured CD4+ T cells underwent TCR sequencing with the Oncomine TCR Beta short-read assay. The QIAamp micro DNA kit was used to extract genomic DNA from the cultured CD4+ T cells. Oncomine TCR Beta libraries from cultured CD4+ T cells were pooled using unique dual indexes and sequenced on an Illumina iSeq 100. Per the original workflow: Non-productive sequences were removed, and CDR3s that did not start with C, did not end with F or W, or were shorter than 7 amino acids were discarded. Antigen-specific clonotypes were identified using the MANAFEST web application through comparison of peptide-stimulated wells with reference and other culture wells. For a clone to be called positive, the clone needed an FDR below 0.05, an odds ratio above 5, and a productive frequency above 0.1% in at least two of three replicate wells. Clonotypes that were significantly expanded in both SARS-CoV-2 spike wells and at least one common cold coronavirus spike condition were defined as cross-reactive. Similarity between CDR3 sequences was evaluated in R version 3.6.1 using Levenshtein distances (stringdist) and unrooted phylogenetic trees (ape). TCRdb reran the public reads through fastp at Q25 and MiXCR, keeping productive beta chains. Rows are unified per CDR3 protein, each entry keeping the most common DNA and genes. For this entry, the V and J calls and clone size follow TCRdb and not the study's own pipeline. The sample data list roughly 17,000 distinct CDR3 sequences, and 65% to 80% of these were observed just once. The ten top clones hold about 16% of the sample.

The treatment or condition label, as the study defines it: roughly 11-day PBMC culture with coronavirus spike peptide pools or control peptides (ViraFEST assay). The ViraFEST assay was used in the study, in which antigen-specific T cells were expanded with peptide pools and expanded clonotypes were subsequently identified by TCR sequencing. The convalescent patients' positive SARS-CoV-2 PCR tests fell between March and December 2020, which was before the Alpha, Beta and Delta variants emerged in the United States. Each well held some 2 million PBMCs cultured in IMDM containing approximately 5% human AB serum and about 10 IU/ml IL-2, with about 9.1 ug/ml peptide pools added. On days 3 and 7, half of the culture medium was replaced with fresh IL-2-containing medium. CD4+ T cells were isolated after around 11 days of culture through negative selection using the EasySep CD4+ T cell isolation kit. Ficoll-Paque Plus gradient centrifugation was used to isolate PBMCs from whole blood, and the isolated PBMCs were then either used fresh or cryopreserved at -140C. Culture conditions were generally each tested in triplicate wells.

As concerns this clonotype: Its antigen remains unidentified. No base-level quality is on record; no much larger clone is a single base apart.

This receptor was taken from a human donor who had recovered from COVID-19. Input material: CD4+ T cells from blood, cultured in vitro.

The DNA sequence reads TGTGCCAGCAGCAAAGCTGGAGGTGGTCCCTACGAGCAGTACTTC. This sequence encodes CASSKAGGGPYEQYF. This sequence uses TRBV21-1 and TRBJ2-7; the table's D call, TRBD2, has no DNA check behind it. TRBV21-1 is a pseudogene. The CDR3 numbers 15 residues from cysteine through phenylalanine. CDR3 DNA only is kept here, 45 bases in frame from base 1.